The sequence of this T cell receptor (beta chain) was determined in a study of regulatory T cells in long-lasting Graves disease. As for time point: newly diagnosed GD, antithyroid drugs for less than 3 months. From RNA extracted from PBMCs, the TCR library was made. It was American Thyroid Association guidelines that determined Graves' disease diagnosis. Arm-PCR of CDR3 regions and iRepertoire HTBI primers were the basis on which TCR beta libraries were built. TCRdb fed the multiplex PCR reads into MiXCR, producing one record per CDR3 protein. The repertoire includes hundreds of thousands of distinct CDR3 sequences, more than 10% of them detected once, and roughly 9.3% sits in the top ten. This clonotype was seen only a few times. The antigen is unknown. Study-wide results and limits: A greater number of public clonotypes (2,741) was shared by persistent patients than by new patients (about 960).

The same specimen was also included in a second study, on T cells in Graves' hyperthyroidism and ophthalmopathy.

The sample consisted of peripheral blood mononuclear cells (PBMCs), taken at new diagnosis, from a patient treated with antithyroid drugs. The sequence derives from a young woman with Graves disease.

The CDR3 protein is CASSYREYYEQYF. In nucleotides, the CDR3 is TGTGCCAGTAGCTATCGGGAGTATTACGAGCAGTACTTC. V usage is TRBV19 and J usage is TRBJ2-7, with D maybe TRBD2 (6 bases). Trimming left V 6 bases short and J 4 bases short, with 13 bases between. The CDR3 length is 13 residues. Germline CDR1 and CDR2: LNHDA and SQIVND (reference sequence). Based on the CDR3 plus reference TRBV19 and TRBJ2-7, the full variable domain is DGGITQSPKYLFRKEGQNVTLSCEQNLNHDAMYWYRQDPGQGLRLIYYSQIVNDFQKGDIAEGYSVSREKKESFPLTVTSAQKNPTAFYLCASSYREYYEQYFGPGTRLTVT.